This record covers a single T cell receptor (beta chain). Its antigen is currently unknown. This CDR3 spans 15 amino acids. This sample stems from a study of siplizumab effects on memory and regulatory T cells. Overall study results and limits: Naive T cells, seemingly more diverse than memory cells, seemed major alloresponse contributors. Proliferating Tregs from siplizumab cultures lacked functional confirmation of suppression. Most proliferating CD4+ or CD8+ clones, roughly 80-96%, had no naive or memory assignment.

Clones were sequenced by immunoSEQ multiplex PCR, and TCRdb holds only the in-frame ones, with some missing. The sample records some 100,000 clones, approximately 94% being singletons. The J gene is TRBJ2-3, the V gene TRBV12-2; TRBD1 is the table's D call, not checked against the DNA. TRBV12-2 is labeled a pseudogene. Material: Tregs sorted from blood. The TCR sequence derives from a human donor in good health. For the CDR3, the DNA is TGTGCAAGTCGCTTCCAGGGGCCCCCGGGATATACGCAGTATTTT. Translated, it gives CASRFQGPPGYTQYF.